These 9 T cell receptor beta chains share one sample of origin, sequenced in a study of T cells in Graves' hyperthyroidism and ophthalmopathy. Amplification of TCR beta CDR3 regions was performed using RNA transcripts as template. The HTBI primer set served for first-round RT-PCR of the TCR CDR3. TCRdb ran MiXCR on the multiplex PCR reads and lists one entry per CDR3 protein. Of around 690,000 distinct CDR3 sequences listed, 15% to 20% were seen once; the top ten hold around 16%. Sequenced: blood. The receptors were sampled from a middle-aged man with Graves' hyperthyroidism.

This clonotype was observed at least ten times. The chain has TRBV12-3 or TRBV12-4 and TRBJ2-2; TRBD2 matches 7 bases. V lost 6 bases and J lost 10; bases outside the gene matches: 11. This CDR3 has 14 residues. CDR3 coding DNA: TGTGCCAGCAGGCGGGAGACAGCCCCGGTGGAGCTGTTTTTT. Amino acid sequence: CASRRETAPVELFF.

This chain joins TRBV20-1 and TRBJ1-6; TRBD1 might be the D (5 bases). The germline V gene has CDR1 DFQATT and CDR2 SNEGSKA (reference sequence). Trimming took 3 bases from V and 5 from J, leaving 11 bases between them. CDR3 length: 14 amino acids. CDR3 in DNA: TGCAGTGCTAGGGAGGGACCGGATAATTCACCCCTCCACTTT. This encodes CSAREGPDNSPLHF.

Details on this clonotype: Since a much larger clone is just one base distant, this may be a read error. The gene calls are TRBV11-2 and TRBJ2-1; D might be TRBD1 (6 bases). CDR1 and CDR2 (germline): SGHAT, FQNNGV. This CDR3 is built from 13 residues. The CDR3 reads CAGSSTQGYEQFF. The CDR3 DNA reads as TGTGCCGGCAGCTCCACCCAGGGGTATGAGCAGTTCTTC.

This clonotype occurred a few times. V gene TRBV28 combines with J gene TRBJ1-3; 7 nucleotides agree with TRBD1. This CDR3 has 14 residues. V lost 4 bases to trimming and J lost 4 bases; unmatched junction nucleotides: 4. CDR1 MDHEN and CDR2 SYDVKM come from the germline V gene. CDR3 sequence: CASSSPGQGNTIYF. In DNA, the CDR3 is TGTGCCAGCAGTTCACCGGGACAGGGAAACACCATATATTTT.

The sample holds many counts of this clonotype. The chain joins TRBV15 to TRBJ2-1, with 14 positions matching TRBD2. The CDR3 consists of 20 residues. The germline CDR1 and CDR2 sequences are LNHNV and YYDKDF (reference sequence). The trim removed 2 bases at V and 3 bases at J, leaving 12 bases unmatched. CDR3 coding DNA: TGTGCCACCAGCAGATCTCCGGGACTAGCGGGAGAAAAGGACTACAATGAGCAGTTCTTC. Translated, it gives CATSRSPGLAGEKDYNEQFF.

This clonotype occurred many times. The V and J genes are TRBV7-9 and TRBJ1-1; D not certain. This CDR3 has 16 residues. Per the germline V gene, CDR1 is SEHNR and CDR2 is FQNEAQ (reference sequence). Trimming removed 5 bases at V and 0 bases at J, with 16 bases between. The chain's CDR3 is CASSPMAGVLNTEAFF. The CDR3 DNA is TGTGCCAGCAGCCCGATGGCAGGAGTACTGAACACTGAAGCTTTCTTT.

There are a few counts of this clonotype. The chain recombines TRBV6-1 with TRBJ1-4, with D possibly being TRBD1 (5 bases). V lost 3 bases and J lost 8, with 16 bases in between. The germline CDR1 and CDR2 sequences are MNHNS and SASEGT. The CDR3 contains 15 residues. The CDR3 DNA sequence: TGTGCCAGCAGTGATCCGGGGACTGCAACCGAAAAACTGTTTTTT. It codes for CASSDPGTATEKLFF.

This clonotype was found many times. The chain has TRBV5-1 and TRBJ2-3; 9 nucleotides align to TRBD2. The junction had 4 bases not matched to a gene; V was cut back by 0 bases and J by 2 bases. CDR1 SGHRS and CDR2 YFSETQ come from the germline V gene. The CDR3 loop spans 16 amino acids. CDR3 sequence reads: CASSLALAGNTDTQYF. CDR3 coding DNA: TGCGCCAGCAGCTTGGCCCTAGCGGGAAACACAGATACGCAGTATTTT.

The sample holds many counts of this clonotype. CDR3 protein: CASSPTGLSATQYF. The DNA of the CDR3 is TGTGCCAGCAGCCCCACGGGGTTATCGGCGACCCAGTACTTC. The chain joins TRBV7-2 to TRBJ2-5; D perhaps matches TRBD2 (5 bases). CDR1 and CDR2 (germline): SGHTA, FQGNSA. V lost 5 bases, J lost 7 bases, and 17 bases lay in between. The CDR3 loop spans 14 amino acids.